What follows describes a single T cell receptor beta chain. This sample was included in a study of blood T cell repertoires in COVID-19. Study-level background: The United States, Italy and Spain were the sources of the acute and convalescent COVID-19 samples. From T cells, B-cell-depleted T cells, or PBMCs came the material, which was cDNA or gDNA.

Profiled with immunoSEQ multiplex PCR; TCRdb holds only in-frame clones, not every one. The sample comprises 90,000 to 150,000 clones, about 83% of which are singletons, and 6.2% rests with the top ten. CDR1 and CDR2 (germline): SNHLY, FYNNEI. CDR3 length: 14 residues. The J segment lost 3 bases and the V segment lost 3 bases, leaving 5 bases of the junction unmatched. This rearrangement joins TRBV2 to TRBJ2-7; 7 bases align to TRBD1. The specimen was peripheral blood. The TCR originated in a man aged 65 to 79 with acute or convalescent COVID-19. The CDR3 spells CASSDRWDSYEQYF. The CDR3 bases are TGTGCCAGCAGTGACCGCTGGGACAGCTACGAGCAGTACTTC.